This is a list of T cell receptor beta chains from one sample in a study of T cell responses to AZD1222 COVID-19 vaccine. Clones were sequenced by immunoSEQ multiplex PCR, and TCRdb holds only the in-frame ones, with some missing. The sample includes 95,000 to 150,000 clones, 88% of them seen just once. Sequenced here: peripheral blood, sampled on day 0 of AZD1222 vaccination. These receptors were taken from an adult in good health. CDR3s include the opening cysteine and the closing phenylalanine or tryptophan. A D gene is named only where the DNA matches it firmly. Clone size is given for some rows only: seen once, a few or many times, or a class if the clone is expanded.

J gene: TRBJ1-5; clone size: few; V gene: TRBV19; D gene: -; CDR3 protein: CASTRQGNQPQHF; CDR3 DNA: TGTGCCAGTACCCGACAGGGCAATCAGCCCCAGCATTTT
J gene: TRBJ1-6; clone size: -; V gene: TRBV28; D gene: -; CDR3 protein: CASSLPQGQDNSPLHF; CDR3 DNA: TGTGCCAGCAGTTTGCCACAGGGTCAGGATAATTCACCCCTCCACTTT
J gene: TRBJ1-6; clone size: -; V gene: TRBV12-3/TRBV12-4; D gene: -; CDR3 protein: CASRATSYSPLHF; CDR3 DNA: TGTGCCAGCCGGGCCACAAGTTATTCACCCCTCCACTTT
J gene: TRBJ1-5; clone size: -; V gene: TRBV6-2/TRBV6-3; D gene: -; CDR3 protein: CASSSTSIAQPQHF; CDR3 DNA: TGTGCCAGCAGTTCCACTTCCATAGCTCAGCCCCAGCATTTT
J gene: TRBJ1-4; clone size: -; V gene: TRBV15; D gene: TRBD1; CDR3 protein: CATSRDRTGGEKLFF; CDR3 DNA: TGTGCCACCAGCAGAGATCGGACAGGGGGGGAAAAACTGTTTTTT
J gene: TRBJ1-5; clone size: -; V gene: TRBV7-9; D gene: TRBD1; CDR3 protein: CASSLQGGQPQHF; CDR3 DNA: TGTGCCAGCAGCTTACAGGGGGGTCAGCCCCAGCATTTT
J gene: TRBJ1-5; clone size: -; V gene: TRBV29-1; D gene: -; CDR3 protein: CSVEDNSNQPQHF; CDR3 DNA: TGCAGCGTTGAAGATAATAGCAATCAGCCCCAGCATTTT
J gene: TRBJ1-1; clone size: -; V gene: TRBV4-3; D gene: TRBD1; CDR3 protein: CASSQRQGGMNTEAFF; CDR3 DNA: TGCGCCAGCAGCCAACGACAGGGTGGGATGAACACTGAAGCTTTCTTT
J gene: TRBJ2-3; clone size: -; V gene: TRBV6-1; D gene: -; CDR3 protein: CASSEGGGLSTDTQYF; CDR3 DNA: TGTGCCAGCAGTGAAGGGGGGGGCCTTAGCACAGATACGCAGTATTTT
J gene: TRBJ1-4; clone size: once; V gene: TRBV7-2; D gene: -; CDR3 protein: CASSLNTATNEKLFF; CDR3 DNA: TGTGCCAGCAGCTTGAACACCGCAACTAATGAAAAACTGTTTTTT
J gene: TRBJ1-2; clone size: -; V gene: TRBV10-3; D gene: -; CDR3 protein: CAISPEGGRGYTF; CDR3 DNA: TGTGCCATCAGCCCAGAGGGGGGGCGAGGCTACACCTTC
J gene: TRBJ1-4; clone size: -; V gene: TRBV25-1; D gene: TRBD1; CDR3 protein: CASRGQGGANEKLFF; CDR3 DNA: TGTGCCAGCAGGGGACAGGGGGGAGCTAATGAAAAACTGTTTTTT
J gene: TRBJ1-5; clone size: once; V gene: TRBV28; D gene: -; CDR3 protein: CASSPYGEPGNQPQHF; CDR3 DNA: TGTGCCAGCAGCCCCTACGGGGAACCGGGCAATCAGCCCCAGCATTTT
J gene: TRBJ1-5; clone size: once; V gene: TRBV28; D gene: TRBD1; CDR3 protein: CASSSGQGADQPQHF; CDR3 DNA: TGTGCCAGCAGCTCGGGACAGGGGGCCGATCAGCCCCAGCATTTT
J gene: TRBJ1-2; clone size: -; V gene: TRBV7-9; D gene: -; CDR3 protein: CASSPRPYGYTF; CDR3 DNA: TGTGCCAGCAGCCCACGACCCTATGGCTACACCTTC
J gene: TRBJ1-1; clone size: -; V gene: TRBV6-4; D gene: -; CDR3 protein: CASSEARGTEAFF; CDR3 DNA: TGTGCCAGCAGTGAGGCCAGGGGCACTGAAGCTTTCTTT
J gene: TRBJ1-1; clone size: -; V gene: TRBV9; D gene: TRBD1; CDR3 protein: CASSARDSPSPAFF; CDR3 DNA: TGTGCCAGCAGCGCAAGGGACAGCCCTTCTCCAGCTTTCTTT
J gene: TRBJ2-3; clone size: -; V gene: TRBV28; D gene: TRBD2; CDR3 protein: CASSLAGGADTQYF; CDR3 DNA: TGTGCCAGCAGTTTGGCGGGGGGGGCAGATACGCAGTATTTT
J gene: TRBJ1-5; clone size: -; V gene: TRBV6-5; D gene: -; CDR3 protein: CASRATLNSNQPQHF; CDR3 DNA: TGTGCCAGCAGGGCGACACTGAATAGCAATCAGCCCCAGCATTTT
J gene: TRBJ2-7; clone size: -; V gene: TRBV6-5; D gene: TRBD2; CDR3 protein: CASSYSSGGGYEQYF; CDR3 DNA: TGTGCCAGCAGTTACTCGTCCGGGGGGGGCTACGAGCAGTACTTC
J gene: TRBJ2-2; clone size: -; V gene: TRBV19; D gene: -; CDR3 protein: CASNVDSPAGELFF; CDR3 DNA: TGTGCCAGTAATGTAGACAGTCCGGCAGGGGAGCTGTTTTTT
J gene: TRBJ1-2; clone size: -; V gene: TRBV28; D gene: TRBD1; CDR3 protein: CASSTPRQGWGYTF; CDR3 DNA: TGTGCCAGCAGCACTCCTCGACAGGGGTGGGGCTACACCTTC
J gene: TRBJ1-1; clone size: -; V gene: TRBV7-9; D gene: -; CDR3 protein: CASSLTGPLEAFF; CDR3 DNA: TGTGCCAGCAGCTTAACCGGACCTTTGGAAGCTTTCTTT
J gene: TRBJ2-7; clone size: -; V gene: TRBV6-1; D gene: TRBD1; CDR3 protein: CASSEGQVPYEQYF; CDR3 DNA: TGTGCCAGCAGTGAGGGACAGGTACCCTACGAGCAGTACTTC
J gene: TRBJ2-7; clone size: -; V gene: TRBV6-5; D gene: -; CDR3 protein: CASRAVWASNPEQYF; CDR3 DNA: TGTGCCAGCAGGGCAGTTTGGGCTAGTAATCCCGAGCAGTACTTC
J gene: TRBJ1-5; clone size: -; V gene: TRBV15; D gene: -; CDR3 protein: CATSGPGAEDQPQHF; CDR3 DNA: TGTGCCACCAGCGGCCCGGGGGCAGAAGATCAGCCCCAGCATTTT
J gene: TRBJ1-2; clone size: -; V gene: TRBV18; D gene: -; CDR3 protein: CASSPPGIGANYGYTF; CDR3 DNA: TGTGCCAGCTCACCACCAGGGATAGGAGCTAACTATGGCTACACCTTC
J gene: TRBJ1-6; clone size: -; V gene: TRBV4-2; D gene: TRBD1; CDR3 protein: CASRPDQGAGNSPLHF; CDR3 DNA: TGTGCCAGCCGCCCAGATCAGGGGGCTGGGAATTCACCCCTCCACTTT
J gene: TRBJ1-1; clone size: -; V gene: TRBV29-1; D gene: -; CDR3 protein: CSVRTGTEAFF; CDR3 DNA: TGCAGCGTTCGGACCGGAACTGAAGCTTTCTTT
J gene: TRBJ1-4; clone size: once; V gene: TRBV6-6; D gene: -; CDR3 protein: CASSRQATNEKLFF; CDR3 DNA: TGTGCCAGCAGTCGACAGGCAACTAATGAAAAACTGTTTTTT
J gene: TRBJ2-2; clone size: -; V gene: TRBV7-8; D gene: TRBD2; CDR3 protein: CARVELAGATGELFF; CDR3 DNA: TGTGCCAGGGTAGAACTAGCGGGGGCCACCGGGGAGCTGTTTTTT
J gene: TRBJ2-3; clone size: -; V gene: TRBV19; D gene: -; CDR3 protein: CASRLRTTPARTDTQYF; CDR3 DNA: TGTGCCAGTAGGCTTAGAACGACACCCGCACGCACAGATACGCAGTATTTT
J gene: TRBJ1-2; clone size: once; V gene: TRBV4-2; D gene: -; CDR3 protein: CASSQGGNYGYTF; CDR3 DNA: TGTGCCAGCAGCCAGGGGGGGAACTATGGCTACACCTTC
J gene: TRBJ2-5; clone size: few; V gene: TRBV7-6; D gene: -; CDR3 protein: CASSWTVQETQYF; CDR3 DNA: TGTGCCAGCAGCTGGACAGTCCAAGAGACCCAGTACTTC